This T cell receptor beta chain was obtained from a study of blood T cell repertoires in COVID-19. Overall study: The study drew acute and convalescent COVID-19 samples from the United States, Italy and Spain. PBMCs, B-cell-depleted T cells, or T cells provided the cDNA or gDNA that made up the material.

In the source study's methods: The authors estimated nucleated cell counts from reference gene primer amplification. TCRdb's copy holds only in-frame clones and misses some; the assay was immunoSEQ multiplex PCR. V and J calls and clone size are given by that table; D and trimming were obtained from the DNA. The sample contains under 300,000 clones, 88% of which appear only once. The V gene lost 3 bases and the J gene lost 2 bases, with 14 bases spanning the gap. The CDR3 sequence is 15 residues long. From germline, CDR1 is SGHTA and CDR2 FQGNSA. The TCR sequence derives from a woman aged 40 to 50 who had recovered from COVID-19. The specimen was peripheral blood. The rearrangement links TRBV7-2 to TRBJ2-7; TRBD1 might be the D (5 bases). The CDR3, as DNA: TGTGCCAGCAGCTTTGTGGGGCAGGGTACCTACGAGCAGTACTTC. Its protein product is CASSFVGQGTYEQYF.